Presented here are 18 T cell receptor beta chains from one specimen sequenced in a study of blood T cells in healthy people across ages (dated by TCRdb to between 2014 and 2016). To prepare the library, 5' RACE was applied. The instrument given in TCRdb is Illumina HiSeq 2500. A second PCR of about 6 to 11 cycles was run with a J-beta primer mix and a sample-barcoded 5' primer. TCRdb ran its own pipeline on the public reads, namely fastp trimming at Q25 and MiXCR clone calling, and kept in-frame beta chains. Every CDR3 protein is listed once, alongside the most common genes and DNA of its rows. Here the sample has 600,000 or so distinct CDR3 sequences; 47% occur a single time. Around 25% of the sample is held by the ten biggest clonotypes. The sample comprised blood. These receptors were collected from a man older than 75 in good health.

This chain joins TRBV20-1 and TRBJ1-2; 12 nucleotides align to TRBD1. Germline CDR1 DFQATT, CDR2 SNEGSKA (reference sequence). The CDR3 is made up of 12 amino acids. The DNA of the CDR3 is TGCAGCGTCGGGACAGGGGGCGATGGCTACACCTTC. Translating it yields CSVGTGGDGYTF.

The rearrangement joins TRBV28 to TRBJ1-1, with 10 bases lining up with TRBD1. Germline V CDR1 and CDR2: MDHEN, SYDVKM. V dropped 6 bases and J dropped 8; count of bases not matched to a gene: 12. This CDR3 is built from 15 residues. The CDR3: CASSRPGQGPGEAFF. CDR3 coding DNA: TGTGCCAGCAGCCGTCCGGGACAGGGGCCGGGGGAAGCTTTCTTT. The entire variable domain, with the rest obtained from reference TRBV28 and TRBJ1-1, is as follows: DVKVTQSSRYLVKRTGEKVFLECVQDMDHENMFWYRQDPGLGLRLIYFSYDVKMKEKGDIPEGYSVSREKKERFSLILESASTNQTSMYLCASSRPGQGPGEAFFGQGTRLTVV.

Notes on this clonotype: At one of its ends the junction is not consistent with the germline gene, which may arise from a read error. The chain couples TRBV20-1 to TRBJ1-5; no clear D. This CDR3 region has 16 residues. Germline V gene lookup returns CDR1 DFQATT and CDR2 SNEGSKA (reference sequence). The CDR3 protein is CSARGQVKSKNQPQHF. For the CDR3, the DNA is TGCAGTGCCAGAGGCCAGGTCAAGAGTAAGAATCAGCCCCAGCATTTT.

A few counts support this clonotype. The J gene is TRBJ2-1, the V gene TRBV4-3, with 11 bases aligning to TRBD2. Looked up from germline, CDR1 is LGHNA and CDR2 is YSLEER. The length of the CDR3 is 18 residues. Germline trimming cut 1 base from V and 0 bases from J; bases unmatched to any gene: 5. CDR3 DNA sequence: TGCGCCAGCAGCCAAGTGGGTAGCGGGAGGGGCTCCTACAATGAGCAGTTCTTC. This codes for CASSQVGSGRGSYNEQFF.

The J gene is TRBJ1-1, the V gene TRBV10-3; the match to TRBD1 covers 7 bases. V lost 5 bases, J lost 1 base, and 10 bases stayed unmatched. The V gene's germline CDR1 is ENHRY and CDR2 SYGVKD. The CDR3 is 16 residues long. For the CDR3, the DNA is TGTGCCATCAGTCAATCCCGGACAGGAGGGAACACTGAAGCTTTCTTT. It is translated as CAISQSRTGGNTEAFF.

The V gene is TRBV3-1, the J gene TRBJ2-4; no definite D call. The J call could be wrong; TRBJ2-7 is a better fit for the DNA end. The germline V gene has CDR1 LGHDT and CDR2 YNNKEL (reference sequence). The CDR3 spans 12 residues. CDR3 protein: CATGKGAYEQYF. The CDR3 DNA reads TGTGCCACCGGAAAGGGTGCATACGAGCAGTACTTC.

The chain is built from TRBV6-6 and TRBJ1-2, with TRBD1 matching over 10 bases. V was pared by 6 bases and J by 3 bases, with 7 bases of the junction left unmatched. Germline CDR1 MNHNY, CDR2 SVGAGI (reference sequence). The CDR3 is 15 amino acids. CDR3 bases: TGTGCCAGCAGCCCCCAGGACAGGGGGGACTATGGCTACACCTTC. Protein sequence: CASSPQDRGDYGYTF.

The V call is TRBV20-1, the J call TRBJ1-5; 9 bases are shared with TRBD1. CDR3 size: 16 residues. Germline V gene lookup returns CDR1 DFQATT and CDR2 SNEGSKA (reference sequence). The V gene end was trimmed by 5 bases and the J gene end by 1 base; junction bases not matched to a gene: 9. CDR3 bases: TGCAGTGCTCCCGGGACAGGGTTGTGGAGCAATCAGCCCCAGCATTTT. Translated, it gives CSAPGTGLWSNQPQHF.

The chain carries TRBV28 and TRBJ2-4; 8 nucleotides line up with TRBD1. This CDR3 region has 14 residues. J gave up 6 bases and V 5 bases, and 6 bases lay outside the gene matches. Per the germline V gene, CDR1 is MDHEN and CDR2 is SYDVKM. The CDR3 coding sequence is TGTGCCAGCAGTCGACGGACAGGGATAAACATTCAGTACTTC. It yields the protein CASSRRTGINIQYF. The full variable domain, rest sourced from reference TRBV28 and TRBJ2-4, is DVKVTQSSRYLVKRTGEKVFLECVQDMDHENMFWYRQDPGLGLRLIYFSYDVKMKEKGDIPEGYSVSREKKERFSLILESASTNQTSMYLCASSRRTGINIQYFGAGTRLSVL.

This clonotype has at least ten counts. The rearrangement joins TRBV4-2 to TRBJ2-3; D is ambiguous. From germline, CDR1 is LGHNA and CDR2 YNFKEQ. The CDR3 loop spans 11 amino acids. V dropped 3 bases and J dropped 5 bases, with 3 bases sitting between them. CDR3 loop: CASSQLDTQYF. As DNA, the CDR3 is TGTGCCAGCAGCCAGTTAGATACGCAGTATTTT.

This clonotype was recorded a few times. This chain links TRBV24-1 with TRBJ2-1; 9 bases agree with TRBD2. The junction had 11 bases not matched to a gene; V was cut back by 4 bases and J by 8 bases. The CDR3 runs to 16 residues. The germline V gene has CDR1 KGHDR and CDR2 SFDVKD. The chain's CDR3 is CATSDAGTSSMDEQFF. The CDR3, as DNA: TGTGCCACCAGTGACGCCGGGACTAGCAGTATGGATGAGCAGTTCTTC.

The chain carries TRBV20-1 and TRBJ2-7; D might be TRBD1 (5 bases). V was cut by 4 bases and J by 7 bases, with 29 bases left in between. The CDR3 consists of 17 residues. The germline CDR1 and CDR2 sequences are DFQATT and SNEGSKA (reference sequence). The CDR3 DNA follows: TGCAGTGCTAATGGGGCTACTATACTTCCCCCTACGATAGAGCAGTACTTC. This encodes CSANGATILPPTIEQYF.

This clonotype was seen more than once but under ten times. V gene TRBV7-2 combines with J gene TRBJ2-5, with D perhaps assigned TRBD1 or TRBD2 (5 bases each). Germline lookup yields CDR1 SGHTA and CDR2 FQGNSA. V lost 4 bases and J 4 bases, leaving 16 bases between the germline ends. CDR3 length: 15 residues. The CDR3 region is CASSYGTPLGETQYF. The CDR3 bases are TGTGCCAGCAGCTACGGGACCCCCCTTGGAGAGACCCAGTACTTC.

The chain recombines TRBV19 with TRBJ2-4, with D possibly being TRBD1 (6 bases). The end of the DNA fits TRBJ2-7 better, so the J call may be wrong. The V gene's germline CDR1 is LNHDA and CDR2 SQIVND (reference sequence). There are 15 residues in the CDR3. The CDR3 protein is CASSSQQGMGYEQYF. CDR3 sequence (DNA): TGTGCCAGTAGTTCTCAACAGGGTATGGGGTACGAGCAGTACTTC.

About this clonotype: An end of the junction does not agree with germline; a read error may underlie this. The rearrangement uses TRBV4-3 and TRBJ2-4; D is uncertain. The J call is uncertain, as TRBJ2-7 better fits the DNA end. This CDR3 has 12 amino acids. From germline, CDR1 is LGHNA and CDR2 YSLEER. Written as DNA, the CDR3 is TGCGCCAACAGCCAAGATGACGGCGAGCAGTACTTC. Its translation: CANSQDDGEQYF.

V and J are TRBV3-1 and TRBJ2-1; TRBD2 matches 9 bases. Per the germline V gene, CDR1 is LGHDT and CDR2 is YNNKEL (reference sequence). This CDR3 contains 15 residues. V shed 1 base and J 8 bases; nucleotides not matched to a gene: 6. The CDR3 DNA reads TGTGCCAGCAGCCAAGCGGCTAGCGGGGTCCATGAGCAGTTCTTC. Encoded protein: CASSQAASGVHEQFF.

CDR3 nucleotide sequence: TGTGCCAGCAGTTTATCGCTCCTAGCGGGGGGACGTACAGATACGCAGTATTTT. Its translation: CASSLSLLAGGRTDTQYF. V and J are TRBV27 and TRBJ2-3, with TRBD2 matching over 11 bases. Germline CDR1 MNHEY, CDR2 SMNVEV (reference sequence). After removal of 0 bases from V and 3 bases from J, the junction contained 8 bases not matched to a gene. The CDR3 extends over 18 amino acids.

The chain employs TRBV28 and TRBJ2-7, with D unclear. Germline loops: CDR1 MDHEN, CDR2 SYDVKM. This CDR3 has 16 residues. V was clipped by 4 bases and J by 3 bases, with 19 bases between them. The CDR3 here is CASSSVDGTLLYEQYF. The CDR3 DNA is TGTGCCAGCAGTTCTGTGGACGGAACTCTTCTCTACGAGCAGTACTTC.